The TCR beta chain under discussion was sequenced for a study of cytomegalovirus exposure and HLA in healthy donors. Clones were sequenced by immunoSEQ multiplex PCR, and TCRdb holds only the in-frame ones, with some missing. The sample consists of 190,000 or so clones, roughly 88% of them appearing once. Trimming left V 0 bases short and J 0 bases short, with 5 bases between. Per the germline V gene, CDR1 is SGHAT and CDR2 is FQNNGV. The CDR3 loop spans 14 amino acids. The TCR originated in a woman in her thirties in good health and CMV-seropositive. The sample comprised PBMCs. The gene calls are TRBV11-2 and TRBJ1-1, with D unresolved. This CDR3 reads CASSLDPMNTEAFF. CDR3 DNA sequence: TGTGCCAGCAGCTTAGATCCCATGAACACTGAAGCTTTCTTT.